This TCR beta chain was identified in a study of CD8 T cells in ankylosing spondylitis. Study-level findings and limits: Prior literature has documented some motif variants in synovial fluid and blood from reactive arthritis. Seemingly characteristic of ankylosing spondylitis blood was a TCR beta motif consisting of under ten highly homologous variants. The clones that were linked to disease were reported to be significantly enriched in matched synovial fluid samples from ankylosing spondylitis patients.

This CDR3 contains 13 residues. The germline V gene has CDR1 KGHDR and CDR2 SFDVKD. V was cut by 5 bases and J by 9 bases, with 13 bases left in between. This clonotype has a count of ten or more. No antigen is known for it. Scientists made TCR beta libraries using quantitative 5'-RACE with molecular barcodes. In TCRdb, the 5' RACE reads were re-called with MiXCR into one record per CDR3 protein. This table holds 450,000 to 550,000 distinct CDR3 sequences, roughly 5.2% found once. Specimen: blood, either unsorted or a sorted T cell fraction (not recorded which). The clonotype originates from a male donor with ankylosing spondylitis. The chain has TRBV24-1 and TRBJ2-1; D is unresolved. CDR3 bases: TGTGCCACCAGTGGTAGGTTGGCAGGTGAGCAGTTCTTC. It specifies CATSGRLAGEQFF.